Presented here are 9 T cell receptor beta chains from one specimen sequenced in a study of blood T cell repertoires in COVID-19. TCRdb's table, derived via immunoSEQ multiplex PCR, lists solely in-frame clones and lacks some. The table lists 70,000 to 90,000 clones, roughly 80% of them singletons. The material sequenced was peripheral blood. These receptors all come from a human donor in a cohort sampled during active COVID-19.

J is TRBJ2-5 and V is TRBV11-2; no clear D. The germline V gene encodes CDR1 SGHAT and CDR2 FQNNGV. V dropped 5 bases and J dropped 5 bases, with 6 bases sitting between them. The CDR3 contains 11 residues. Here the CDR3 DNA reads TGTGCCAGCAGCCTGTCTGAGACCCAGTACTTC. It codes for CASSLSETQYF.

Note on this clone: The same CDR3 can be traced to other DNA sequences in this sample. The CDR3 DNA sequence: TGTGCCAGCAGCCAAGTGGGAGACACTGAAGCTTTCTTT. As protein: CASSQVGDTEAFF. This rearrangement joins TRBV3-1 (or the pseudogene TRBV3-2) to TRBJ1-1; no reliable D call. CDR1 LGHDT and CDR2 YNNKEL come from the germline V gene (reference sequence). V shed 1 base and J shed 3 bases, with 6 bases lying between them. The CDR3 length is 13 residues.

The V gene is TRBV7-2, the J gene TRBJ1-1; 8 bases are a match to TRBD1. Germline CDR1 SGHTA, CDR2 FQGNSA. Trimming cost V 10 bases and J 5 bases; bases outside gene matches: 12. This CDR3 comprises 14 residues. Here the CDR3 reads CATKTGTGTTEAFF. The CDR3 region has the DNA TGTGCCACCAAGACCGGGACAGGCACGACTGAAGCTTTCTTT.

V gene TRBV6-1 combines with J gene TRBJ2-1, with 11 bases matching TRBD1. V gave up 3 bases and J gave up 5 bases; unmatched junction bases: 3. CDR3 length: 15 amino acids. The germline V gene has CDR1 MNHNS and CDR2 SASEGT. Written as DNA, the CDR3 is TGTGCCAGCAGTGACCCGGGACAGGGGGACAATGAGCAGTTCTTC. It specifies CASSDPGQGDNEQFF.

This sequence joins TRBV5-4 and TRBJ2-7; 8 nucleotides line up with TRBD2. Germline assignment: CDR1 SGHNT and CDR2 YYREEE (reference sequence). CDR3 length: 15 residues. V lost 7 bases and J lost 4; bases outside the gene matches: 13. The CDR3 DNA is TGTGCCAGCCGAACTTCTAGCGGGCAAGGGTACGAGCAGTACTTC. It specifies CASRTSSGQGYEQYF.

This clone ranks as medium-sized. The chain combines TRBV19 with TRBJ2-7; TRBD1 aligns across 7 bases. Germline loops: CDR1 LNHDA, CDR2 SQIVND (reference sequence). The CDR3 covers 14 residues. Trimming took 6 bases from V and 0 from J; bases not matched to a gene: 5. The CDR3 here is CASRPPGGSYEQYF. The CDR3 DNA follows: TGTGCCAGTAGACCCCCAGGGGGCTCCTACGAGCAGTACTTC.

This clone turned up a few times. The chain carries TRBV10-1 and TRBJ1-2; D not certain. This CDR3 spans 13 amino acids. Germline CDR1 WNHNN, CDR2 SYGVQD (reference sequence). V shed 0 bases and J shed 7 bases, with 9 bases lying between them. CDR3 sequence: CASSESTRGGYTF. The CDR3 DNA follows: TGCGCCAGCAGTGAGTCTACCCGCGGTGGCTACACCTTC.

The V call is TRBV4-2, the J call TRBJ2-5, with D possibly being TRBD1 (5 bases). The CDR3 contains 15 residues. CDR1 and CDR2 (germline): LGHNA, YNFKEQ. V dropped 1 base and J dropped 2 bases, with 11 bases sitting between them. The CDR3 DNA reads TGTGCCAGCAGCCAAGGTGTGACAGCACAAGAGACCCAGTACTTC. Translated: CASSQGVTAQETQYF.

The gene calls are TRBV12-3 or TRBV12-4 and TRBJ1-4, with TRBD1 identical over 10 bases. The V and J ends lost 0 bases and 13 bases, in that order; junction bases with no gene match: 2. There are 13 residues in the CDR3. The CDR3 here is CASSLARDRGLFF. The CDR3 DNA sequence: TGTGCCAGCAGTTTAGCGCGGGACAGGGGACTGTTTTTT.